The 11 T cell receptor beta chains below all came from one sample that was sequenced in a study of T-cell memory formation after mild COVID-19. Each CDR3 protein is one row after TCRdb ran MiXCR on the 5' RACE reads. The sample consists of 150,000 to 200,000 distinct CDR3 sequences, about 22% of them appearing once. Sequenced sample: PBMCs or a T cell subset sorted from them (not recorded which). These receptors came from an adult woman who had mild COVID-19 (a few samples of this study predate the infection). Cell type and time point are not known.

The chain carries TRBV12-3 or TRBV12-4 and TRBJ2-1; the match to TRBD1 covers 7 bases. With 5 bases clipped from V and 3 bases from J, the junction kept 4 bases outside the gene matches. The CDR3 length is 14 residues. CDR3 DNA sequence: TGTGCCAGCAGTGGGACAGCCGTCTACAATGAGCAGTTCTTC. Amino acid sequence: CASSGTAVYNEQFF.

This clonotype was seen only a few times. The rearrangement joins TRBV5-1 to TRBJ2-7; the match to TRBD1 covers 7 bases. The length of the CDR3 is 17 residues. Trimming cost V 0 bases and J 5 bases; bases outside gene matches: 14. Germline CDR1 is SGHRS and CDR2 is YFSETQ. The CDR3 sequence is CASSLADPHRGGDEQYF. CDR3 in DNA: TGCGCCAGCAGCTTGGCCGACCCCCACAGGGGCGGCGACGAGCAGTACTTC.

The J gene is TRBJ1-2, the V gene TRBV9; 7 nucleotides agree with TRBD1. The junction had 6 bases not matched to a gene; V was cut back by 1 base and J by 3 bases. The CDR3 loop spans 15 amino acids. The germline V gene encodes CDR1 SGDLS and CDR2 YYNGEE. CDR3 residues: CASSVTGALDYGYTF. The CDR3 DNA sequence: TGTGCCAGCAGCGTAACAGGGGCTTTGGACTATGGCTACACCTTC.

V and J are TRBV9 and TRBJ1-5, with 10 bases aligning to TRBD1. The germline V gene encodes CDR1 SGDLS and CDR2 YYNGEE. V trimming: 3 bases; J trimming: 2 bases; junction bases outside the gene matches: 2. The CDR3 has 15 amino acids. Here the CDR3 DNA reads TGTGCCAGCAGCGGTGGACAGGGGGGCAATCAGCCCCAGCATTTT. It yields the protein CASSGGQGGNQPQHF.

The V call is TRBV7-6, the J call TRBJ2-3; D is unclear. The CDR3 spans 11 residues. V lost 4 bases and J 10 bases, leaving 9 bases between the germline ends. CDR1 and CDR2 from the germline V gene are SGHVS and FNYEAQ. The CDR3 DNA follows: TGTGCCAGCAGCTCCACCGGGCCGCAGTATTTT. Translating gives CASSSTGPQYF.

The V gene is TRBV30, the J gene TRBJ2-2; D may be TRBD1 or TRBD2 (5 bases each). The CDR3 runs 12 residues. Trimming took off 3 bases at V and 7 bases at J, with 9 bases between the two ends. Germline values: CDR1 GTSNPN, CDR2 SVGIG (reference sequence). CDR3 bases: TGTGCCTGGAGCGGGACCGGCGGGGAGCTGTTTTTT. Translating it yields CAWSGTGGELFF.

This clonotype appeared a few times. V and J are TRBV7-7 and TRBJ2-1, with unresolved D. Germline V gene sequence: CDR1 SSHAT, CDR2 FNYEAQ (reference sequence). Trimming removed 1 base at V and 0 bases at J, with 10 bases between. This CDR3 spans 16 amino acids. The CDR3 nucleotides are TGTGCCAGCAGCTTAGATCTGGCAAGCTCCTACAATGAGCAGTTCTTC. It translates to CASSLDLASSYNEQFF. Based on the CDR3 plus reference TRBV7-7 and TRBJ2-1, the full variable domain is GAGVSQSPRYKVTKRGQDVTLRCDPISSHATLYWYQQALGQGPEFLTYFNYEAQPDKSGLPSDRFSAERPEGSISTLTIQRTEQRDSAMYRCASSLDLASSYNEQFFGPGTRLTVL.

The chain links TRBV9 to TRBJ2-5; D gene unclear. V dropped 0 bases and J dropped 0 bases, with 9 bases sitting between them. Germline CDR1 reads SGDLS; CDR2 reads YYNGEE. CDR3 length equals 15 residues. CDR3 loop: CASSVDGEYQETQYF. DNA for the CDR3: TGTGCCAGCAGCGTAGATGGAGAATACCAAGAGACCCAGTACTTC.

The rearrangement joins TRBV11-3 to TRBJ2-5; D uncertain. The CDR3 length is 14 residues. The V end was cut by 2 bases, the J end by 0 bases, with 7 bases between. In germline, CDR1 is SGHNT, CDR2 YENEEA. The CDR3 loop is CASSLSEYQETQYF. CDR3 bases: TGTGCCAGCAGCTTATCGGAGTACCAAGAGACCCAGTACTTC.

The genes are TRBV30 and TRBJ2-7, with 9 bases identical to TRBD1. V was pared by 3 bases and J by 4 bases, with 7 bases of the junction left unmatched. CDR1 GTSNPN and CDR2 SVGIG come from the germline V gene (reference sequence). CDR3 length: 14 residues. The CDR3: CAWSAMTGGYEQYF. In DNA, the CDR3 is TGTGCCTGGAGCGCGATGACAGGGGGATACGAGCAGTACTTC. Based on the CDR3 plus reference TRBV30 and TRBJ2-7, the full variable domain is SQTIHQWPATLVQPVGSPLSLECTVEGTSNPNLYWYRQAAGRGLQLLFYSVGIGQISSEVPQNLSASRPQDRQFILSSKKLLLSDSGFYLCAWSAMTGGYEQYFGPGTRLTVT.

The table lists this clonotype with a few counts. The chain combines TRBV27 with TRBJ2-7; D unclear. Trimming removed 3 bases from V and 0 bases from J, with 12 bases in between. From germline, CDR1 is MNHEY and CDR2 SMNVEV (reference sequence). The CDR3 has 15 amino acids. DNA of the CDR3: TGTGCCAGCAGTTTCGGGCAGTCCAGCTCCTACGAGCAGTACTTC. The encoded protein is CASSFGQSSSYEQYF.